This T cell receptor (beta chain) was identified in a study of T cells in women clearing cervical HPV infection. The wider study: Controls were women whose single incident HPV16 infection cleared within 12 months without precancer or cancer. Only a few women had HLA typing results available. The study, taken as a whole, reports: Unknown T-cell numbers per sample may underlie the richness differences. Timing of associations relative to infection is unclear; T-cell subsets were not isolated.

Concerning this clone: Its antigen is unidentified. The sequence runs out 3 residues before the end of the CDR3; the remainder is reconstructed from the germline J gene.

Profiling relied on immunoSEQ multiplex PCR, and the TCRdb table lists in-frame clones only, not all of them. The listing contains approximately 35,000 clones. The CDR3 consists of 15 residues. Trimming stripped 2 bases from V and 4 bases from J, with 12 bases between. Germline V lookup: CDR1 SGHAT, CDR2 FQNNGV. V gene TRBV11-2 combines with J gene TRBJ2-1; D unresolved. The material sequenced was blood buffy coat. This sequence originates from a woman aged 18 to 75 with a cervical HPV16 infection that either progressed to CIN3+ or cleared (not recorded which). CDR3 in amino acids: CASSLMIEIYNEQFF. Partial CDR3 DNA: TGTGCCAGCAGCTTAATGATAGAAATATACAATGAG. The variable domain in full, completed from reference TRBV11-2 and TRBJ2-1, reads EAGVAQSPRYKIIEKRQSVAFWCNPISGHATLYWYQQILGQGPKLLIQFQNNGVVDDSQLPKDRFSAERLKGVDSTLKIQPAKLEDSAVYLCASSLMIEIYNEQFFGPGTRLTVL.